This T cell receptor beta chain emerged from a study of control samples from healthy donors and cancer patients. Libraries were prepared by immunoSEQ multiplex PCR; TCRdb keeps only in-frame clonotypes and omits some of them. The sample lists 95,000 to 150,000 clones, about 90% occurring once. CDR1 and CDR2 (germline): MNHEY, SVGAGI. V was trimmed by 7 bases and J by 3 bases, leaving 15 bases between them. This CDR3 contains 14 residues. The chain links TRBV6-5 to TRBJ2-5, with a tentative D call TRBD1 (5 bases). Specimen: blood. The receptor was isolated from a man aged 50 to 59 in good health. The CDR3: CASTGGEGEETQYF. Written as DNA, the CDR3 is TGTGCCAGCACCGGTGGTGAAGGGGAAGAGACCCAGTACTTC.